The 23 T cell receptor beta chains below come from one sample, sequenced in a study of early T cells in non-severe SARS-CoV-2 infection. Using its own MiXCR run on the 5' RACE reads, TCRdb lists one record per CDR3 protein. This table has under 100,000 distinct CDR3 sequences, approximately 10% appearing once. Material: whole blood. The receptors were gathered from an adult who was a healthcare worker with PCR-confirmed SARS-CoV-2 infection or an uninfected control (not recorded which).

The genes are TRBV6-5 and TRBJ1-2; no definite D call. Per the germline V gene, CDR1 is MNHEY and CDR2 is SVGAGI. This CDR3 spans 13 amino acids. V lost 6 bases and J lost 0, with 8 bases in between. CDR3 DNA: TGTGCCAGCAGCCCGGTACCTAACTATGGCTACACCTTC. It translates to CASSPVPNYGYTF.

This clonotype came up many times. The rearrangement uses TRBV20-1 and TRBJ2-7; D is perhaps TRBD1 (5 bases). The CDR3 sequence is 13 residues long. V was shortened by 5 bases and J by 2 bases, with 13 bases between the two germline ends. Per germline, CDR1 DFQATT and CDR2 SNEGSKA (reference sequence). The CDR3 sequence is CSAGAGSTYEQYF. The CDR3 DNA reads TGCAGTGCTGGGGCAGGATCTACCTACGAGCAGTACTTC.

V gene TRBV27 combines with J gene TRBJ1-1; possibly TRBD1 for D (5 bases). Germline lookup yields CDR1 MNHEY and CDR2 SMNVEV (reference sequence). This CDR3 is built from 17 residues. V was shortened by 0 bases and J by 0 bases, with 14 bases between the two germline ends. The CDR3: CASSLSKRGGMNTEAFF. Here the CDR3 DNA reads TGTGCCAGCAGTTTATCGAAAAGGGGCGGGATGAACACTGAAGCTTTCTTT.

This clonotype was detected only a few times. The rearrangement joins TRBV29-1 to TRBJ1-1, with a weak D call TRBD1 (5 bases). Germline lookup yields CDR1 SQVTM and CDR2 ANQGSEA. The CDR3 runs to 12 residues. V was shortened by 0 bases and J by 8 bases, with 10 bases between the two germline ends. CDR3: CSVEDGDSEAFF. In DNA form, the CDR3 reads TGCAGCGTTGAAGATGGCGACAGCGAAGCTTTCTTT.

The chain uses TRBV12-3 or TRBV12-4 and TRBJ2-3; D ambiguous. The V end was cut by 3 bases, the J end by 5 bases, with 3 bases between. The CDR3 totals 11 residues. The CDR3: CASSFLDTQYF. The DNA for the CDR3 is TGTGCCAGCAGTTTTTTAGATACGCAGTATTTT.

The CDR3 spells CASALGGANRNTEAFF. The DNA of the CDR3 is TGTGCTAGTGCCCTTGGCGGGGCGAACAGGAACACTGAAGCTTTCTTT. V usage is TRBV12-5 and J usage is TRBJ1-1; possibly TRBD1 for D (5 bases). This CDR3 is built from 16 residues. The V end was cut by 7 bases, the J end by 1 base, with 19 bases between. Germline CDR1 LGHNT, CDR2 FRNRAP.

This clonotype was recorded a few times. This chain joins TRBV7-2 and TRBJ2-1; 11 bases line up with TRBD2. CDR3 length equals 14 residues. J was trimmed by 16 bases and V by 1 base; bases with no gene match: 9. Germline assignment: CDR1 SGHTA and CDR2 FQGNSA. The DNA for the CDR3 is TGTGCCAGCAGCTTAGTTGTTAGCGGGGGGGCTTCTTTCTTC. It translates to CASSLVVSGGASFF.

The gene calls are TRBV18 and TRBJ1-6; 10 bases match TRBD1. Germline loops: CDR1 KGHSH, CDR2 LQKENI. The CDR3 is 14 residues long. After removal of 2 bases from V and 11 bases from J, the junction contained 3 bases not matched to a gene. This CDR3 is CASSPEGQGTPLHF. The CDR3 DNA reads as TGTGCCAGCTCACCAGAGGGACAGGGGACACCCCTCCACTTT.

The rearrangement links TRBV20-1 to TRBJ1-2; maybe TRBD1 (5 bases). Germline CDR1 reads DFQATT; CDR2 reads SNEGSKA (reference sequence). This CDR3 has 12 residues. With 6 bases removed from V and 3 bases from J, the gap between germline ends came to 11 bases. CDR3 sequence (DNA): TGCAGTGCCCCGACAGAAGACTATGGCTACACCTTC. Translated, it gives CSAPTEDYGYTF.

The table lists this clonotype with many counts. The J gene is TRBJ1-2, the V gene TRBV7-9, with 10 positions matching TRBD1. CDR3 length equals 16 residues. J lost 4 bases, V lost 3 bases, and 8 bases had no gene match. CDR1 is SEHNR, CDR2 FQNEAQ, per germline (reference sequence). CDR3 DNA sequence: TGTGCCAGCAGCTTGTCTCCGGGACAGGGGTTCTATGGCTACACCTTC. Translated, it gives CASSLSPGQGFYGYTF. Drawing the rest from reference TRBV7-9 and TRBJ1-2, the complete variable domain is DTGVSQNPRHKITKRGQNVTFRCDPISEHNRLYWYRQTLGQGPEFLTYFQNEAQLEKSRLLSDRFSAERPKGSFSTLEIQRTEQGDSAMYLCASSLSPGQGFYGYTFGSGTRLTVV.

The table lists this clonotype with many counts. The V gene is TRBV6-1, the J gene TRBJ2-1; 11 bases fit TRBD2. Unmatched junction bases numbered 2, after V lost 1 base and J lost 3 bases. Germline lookup yields CDR1 MNHNS and CDR2 SASEGT. The CDR3 has 16 residues. The CDR3 nucleotides are TGTGCCAGCAGTGAAGGACTAGCGGGATACTACAATGAGCAGTTCTTC. Translating it yields CASSEGLAGYYNEQFF.

This clonotype has at least ten counts. The chain couples TRBV2 to TRBJ2-1, with D possibly matching TRBD1 (5 bases). This CDR3 comprises 12 residues. The ends were cut back, 5 bases at V and 6 bases at J, with 8 bases in the middle. Germline V CDR1 and CDR2: SNHLY, FYNNEI. The chain's CDR3 is CASSFQGNEQFF. The DNA for the CDR3 is TGTGCCAGCAGTTTCCAGGGCAATGAGCAGTTCTTC.

This clonotype was counted a few times. At one of its ends the junction is not consistent with the germline gene, which may arise from a read error. The rearrangement links TRBV18 to TRBJ2-7; 10 nucleotides line up with TRBD2. Germline V CDR1 and CDR2: KGHSH, LQKENI. CDR3 length: 16 residues. The CDR3 loop reads CASSQISSGSSYEQYF. The CDR3 DNA reads as TGTGCCAGTTCACAAATATCTAGCGGGAGTTCTTACGAGCAGTACTTC.

There are many counts of this clonotype. The chain recombines TRBV10-3 with TRBJ2-7; no firm D call. This CDR3 is 13 amino acids long. Trimming left V 8 bases short and J 0 bases short, with 11 bases between. Per the germline V gene, CDR1 is ENHRY and CDR2 is SYGVKD. CDR3 residues: CAIGAGFSYEQYF. CDR3 sequence (DNA): TGTGCCATCGGTGCAGGCTTCTCCTACGAGCAGTACTTC.

This clonotype was seen repeatedly, ten times or more. V is TRBV5-4 and J is TRBJ1-1; tentatively, D is TRBD1 (5 bases). The V end was cut by 3 bases, the J end by 0 bases, with 12 bases between. The germline V gene has CDR1 SGHNT and CDR2 YYREEE (reference sequence). This CDR3 contains 15 residues. CDR3 in DNA: TGTGCCAGCAGCTCTACCACAGGTATGAACACTGAAGCTTTCTTT. Translated, it gives CASSSTTGMNTEAFF.

A few counts support this clonotype. The rearrangement links TRBV6-5 to TRBJ2-1; D is unclear. CDR3 length: 14 residues. Trimming took 6 bases from V and 0 from J, leaving 9 bases between them. The V gene's germline CDR1 is MNHEY and CDR2 SVGAGI. The CDR3 sequence: CASRGSNSYNEQFF. The CDR3 DNA is TGTGCCAGCAGAGGATCCAACTCCTACAATGAGCAGTTCTTC.

A few counts support this clonotype. The DNA of the CDR3 is TGTGCCAGCAGCACCTCTCCGGCCATGAACACTGAAGCTTTCTTT. This sequence encodes CASSTSPAMNTEAFF. This sequence joins TRBV3-1 and TRBJ1-1; D remains unclear. Trimming took off 5 bases at V and 0 bases at J, with 13 bases between the two ends. Germline V gene sequence: CDR1 LGHDT, CDR2 YNNKEL (reference sequence). The CDR3 length is 15 residues.

The chain couples TRBV3-1 to TRBJ1-6; 9 positions match TRBD1. CDR1 is LGHDT, CDR2 YNNKEL, per germline (reference sequence). This CDR3 spans 14 amino acids. The trim removed 6 bases at V and 7 bases at J, leaving 4 bases unmatched. This CDR3 reads CASSHGQGNSPLHF. The CDR3 region has the DNA TGTGCCAGCAGTCATGGACAGGGGAATTCACCCCTCCACTTT. Using reference TRBV3-1 and TRBJ1-6 for the parts outside the CDR3, the full variable domain is DTAVSQTPKYLVTQMGNDKSIKCEQNLGHDTMYWYKQDSKKFLKIMFSYNNKELIINETVPNRFSPKSPDKAHLNLHINSLELGDSAVYFCASSHGQGNSPLHFGNGTRLTVT.

The V call is TRBV7-2, the J call TRBJ2-1, with D uncertain. CDR3 length: 15 residues. Germline lookup yields CDR1 SGHTA and CDR2 FQGNSA. The V gene lost 4 bases and the J gene lost 0 bases, with 10 bases spanning the gap. The CDR3 DNA is TGTGCCAGCAGCTACCTGGGCCCCTCCTACAATGAGCAGTTCTTC. Translated: CASSYLGPSYNEQFF.

This clonotype was counted many times. The J gene is TRBJ2-1, the V gene TRBV28; D is undetermined. Germline lookup yields CDR1 MDHEN and CDR2 SYDVKM. There are 15 residues in the CDR3. V was pared by 5 bases and J by 2 bases, with 13 bases between. In DNA, the CDR3 is TGTGCCAGCAGTCATCCCTTGCATGCCTACAATGAGCAGTTCTTC. This sequence encodes CASSHPLHAYNEQFF.

About this clonotype itself: A much more abundant neighbour one base away suggests this may be a read error. This CDR3 is missing its conserved last phenylalanine or tryptophan, likely due to a read error. This CDR3 reads CSARLRGPNSPLHY. The CDR3 region has the DNA TGCAGTGCTAGATTGAGGGGCCCCAATTCACCCCTCCACTAT. The gene calls are TRBV20-1 and TRBJ1-6; tentatively, D is TRBD1 (5 bases). V was pared by 2 bases and J by 7 bases, with 12 bases between. CDR1 DFQATT and CDR2 SNEGSKA come from the germline V gene (reference sequence). CDR3 length equals 14 residues.

This clonotype was seen repeatedly, ten times or more. V usage is TRBV5-1 and J usage is TRBJ2-2; perhaps TRBD1 as D (5 bases). Germline CDR1 reads SGHRS; CDR2 reads YFSETQ. The V and J ends lost 0 bases and 4 bases respectively, with 7 bases between them. CDR3 length: 14 amino acids. CDR3: CASSLARGTGELFF. The CDR3, as DNA: TGCGCCAGCAGCTTGGCTAGGGGCACCGGGGAGCTGTTTTTT. Full variable domain (missing parts from reference TRBV5-1 and TRBJ2-2): KAGVTQTPRYLIKTRGQQVTLSCSPISGHRSVSWYQQTPGQGLQFLFEYFSETQRNKGNFPGRFSGRQFSNSRSEMNVSTLELGDSALYLCASSLARGTGELFFGEGSRLTVL.

Ten or more counts support this clonotype. This sequence joins TRBV5-1 and TRBJ2-3; D gene unclear. The CDR3 has 15 amino acids. The V end lost 4 bases, the J end lost 2 bases, and 14 bases lay between the germline ends. Looked up from germline, CDR1 is SGHRS and CDR2 is YFSETQ. The DNA of the CDR3 is TGCGCCAGCAGCCGGAGCGACCCCCCCACAGATACGCAGTATTTT. This gives the protein CASSRSDPPTDTQYF.